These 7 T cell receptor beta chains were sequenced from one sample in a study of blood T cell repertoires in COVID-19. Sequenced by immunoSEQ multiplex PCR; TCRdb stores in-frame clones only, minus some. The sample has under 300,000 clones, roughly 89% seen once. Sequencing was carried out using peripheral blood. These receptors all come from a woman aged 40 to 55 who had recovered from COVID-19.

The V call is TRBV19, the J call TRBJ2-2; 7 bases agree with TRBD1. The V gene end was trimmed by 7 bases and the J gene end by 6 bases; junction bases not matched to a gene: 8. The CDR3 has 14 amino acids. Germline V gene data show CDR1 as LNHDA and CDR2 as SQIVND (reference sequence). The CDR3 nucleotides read TGTGCCAGTACAGGGGACAGAGCTCCCGGGGAGCTGTTTTTT. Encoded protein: CASTGDRAPGELFF. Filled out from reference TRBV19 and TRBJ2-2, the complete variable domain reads DGGITQSPKYLFRKEGQNVTLSCEQNLNHDAMYWYRQDPGQGLRLIYYSQIVNDFQKGDIAEGYSVSREKKESFPLTVTSAQKNPTAFYLCASTGDRAPGELFFGEGSRLTVL.

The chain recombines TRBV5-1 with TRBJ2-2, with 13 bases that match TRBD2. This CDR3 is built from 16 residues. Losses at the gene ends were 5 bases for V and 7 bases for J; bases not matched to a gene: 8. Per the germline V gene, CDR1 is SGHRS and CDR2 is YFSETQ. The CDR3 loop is CASSELAGGPSGELFF. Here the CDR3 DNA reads TGCGCCAGCAGTGAACTAGCGGGAGGGCCTAGCGGGGAGCTGTTTTTT.

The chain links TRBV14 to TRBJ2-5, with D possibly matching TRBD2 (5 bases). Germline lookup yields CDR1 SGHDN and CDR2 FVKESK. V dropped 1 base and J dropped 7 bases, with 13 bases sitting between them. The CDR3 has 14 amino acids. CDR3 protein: CASSQGLLEGTQYF. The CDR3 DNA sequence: TGTGCCAGCAGCCAAGGGTTGCTAGAGGGGACCCAGTACTTC.

In nucleotides, the CDR3 is TGTGCCAGTAGTAGTAGCGGGAGGCCCAATGAGCAGTTCTTC. Translated: CASSSSGRPNEQFF. The chain carries TRBV19 and TRBJ2-1, with 10 bases matching TRBD2. This CDR3 is built from 14 residues. Germline V lookup: CDR1 LNHDA, CDR2 SQIVND (reference sequence). Losses at the gene ends were 4 bases for V and 6 bases for J; bases not matched to a gene: 3.

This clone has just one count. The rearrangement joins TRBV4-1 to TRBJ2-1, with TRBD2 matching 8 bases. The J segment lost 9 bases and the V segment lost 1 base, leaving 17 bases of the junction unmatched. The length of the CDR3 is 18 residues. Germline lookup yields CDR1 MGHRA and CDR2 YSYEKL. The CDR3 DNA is TGCGCCAGCAGCCAAGCCCCCGGCCCGGGACTAGGGCTCACTGAGCAGTTCTTC. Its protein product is CASSQAPGPGLGLTEQFF.

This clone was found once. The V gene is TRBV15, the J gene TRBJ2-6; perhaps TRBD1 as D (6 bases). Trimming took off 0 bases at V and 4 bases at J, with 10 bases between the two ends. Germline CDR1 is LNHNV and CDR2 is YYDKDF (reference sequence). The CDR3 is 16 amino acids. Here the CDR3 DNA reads TGTGCCACCAGCAGAGATGCAGGGGCCGGGGCCAACGTCCTGACTTTC. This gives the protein CATSRDAGAGANVLTF.

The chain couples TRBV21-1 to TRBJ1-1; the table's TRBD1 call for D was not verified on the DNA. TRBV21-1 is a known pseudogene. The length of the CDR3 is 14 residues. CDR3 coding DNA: TGTGCCAGCAGTCCCCCTACAGGGGGAGCTGAGGCTTTCTTT. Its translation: CASSPPTGGAEAFF.